This passage covers 30 T cell receptor beta chains from one sample sequenced in a study of blood T cells in healthy people across ages. Next came a second PCR, run for about 7 to 11 cycles, which used a sample-barcoded 5' primer along with a J-beta primer mix. TCRdb reanalysed the 5' RACE reads using MiXCR and keeps one entry per CDR3 protein. This sample yields 1.6 million or so distinct CDR3 sequences, of which 30% to 35% are seen a single time; about 10% belongs to the top ten. Input material: blood. These receptors were collected from a woman aged 25 to 39 in good health.

The chain has TRBV12-5 and TRBJ2-1; TRBD2 agrees at 11 bases. This CDR3 has 17 amino acids. Trimming removed 0 bases from V and 4 bases from J; junction bases left unmatched: 5. Germline CDR1 is LGHNT and CDR2 is FRNRAP. The CDR3 DNA is TGTGCTAGTGGTTTGGTACAAGGGACTAGCGGTTACAATGAGCAGTTCTTC. As protein: CASGLVQGTSGYNEQFF.

Concerning this clonotype: Sequence at one end of the junction differs from germline and may be a read error. J is TRBJ2-4 and V is TRBV25-1; possibly TRBD1 for D (5 bases). Germline lookup yields CDR1 MGHDK and CDR2 SYGVNS. The CDR3 spans 12 residues. CDR3 nucleotides: TGTGCCAGCAATGAATATTCGACAGCCCAGTACTTC. This gives the protein CASNEYSTAQYF.

This clonotype was counted only a few times. The rearrangement joins TRBV24-1 to TRBJ2-1, with TRBD2 matching 7 bases. This CDR3 comprises 12 residues. Per the germline V gene, CDR1 is KGHDR and CDR2 is SFDVKD. Trimming took 9 bases from V and 4 from J; bases not matched to a gene: 2. The CDR3 DNA reads as TGTGCCACCGGGGAGGGGTACAATGAGCAGTTCTTC. This encodes CATGEGYNEQFF.

The chain links TRBV6-6 to TRBJ1-5, with TRBD1 matching 7 bases. J was trimmed by 5 bases and V by 0 bases; bases with no gene match: 7. CDR3 size: 16 residues. Germline assignment: CDR1 MNHNY and CDR2 SVGAGI (reference sequence). CDR3 in DNA: TGTGCCAGCAGTTACTCGAGACAGGGTTTAGATCAGCCCCAGCATTTT. Its translation is CASSYSRQGLDQPQHF.

This clonotype was observed a handful of times. V gene TRBV2 combines with J gene TRBJ2-1; D remains ambiguous. The CDR3 spans 10 residues. Trimming shortened V by 5 bases and J by 8 bases, and 4 bases separated the two germline ends. Germline-derived CDR1 and CDR2 are SNHLY and FYNNEI. The CDR3 DNA sequence: TGTGCCAGCAGTACCTATGAGCAGTTCTTC. This encodes CASSTYEQFF.

This clonotype has a handful of counts. V gene TRBV18 combines with J gene TRBJ2-3; TRBD2 matches at 11 bases. The CDR3 is made up of 15 amino acids. Germline CDR1 is KGHSH and CDR2 is LQKENI. Trimming removed 3 bases from V and 6 bases from J; junction bases left unmatched: 5. The CDR3 region is CASSPPSGGSDTQYF. CDR3 nucleotides: TGTGCCAGCTCACCGCCTAGCGGGGGGTCTGATACGCAGTATTTT.

The chain uses TRBV10-3 and TRBJ2-7, with 7 bases identical to TRBD1. Trimming took 4 bases from V and 4 from J; bases not matched to a gene: 7. Germline V gene data show CDR1 as ENHRY and CDR2 as SYGVKD. This CDR3 is built from 14 residues. This CDR3 reads CAISGPRGSYEQYF. CDR3 nucleotides: TGTGCCATCAGTGGTCCCAGGGGGAGTTACGAGCAGTACTTC.

As concerns this clonotype: A clone one base away is much larger, so this may be a read error. The chain links TRBV12-3 or TRBV12-4 to TRBJ2-1; D is possibly TRBD2 (5 bases). Trimming took 1 base from V and 1 from J, leaving 8 bases between them. The CDR3 has 15 residues. This chain's CDR3 is CASSLVEESYNEQFF. CDR3 bases: TGTGCCAGCAGTTTAGTGGAGGAATCCTACAATGAGCAGTTCTTC.

The rearrangement joins TRBV5-1 to TRBJ2-6; D perhaps matches TRBD1 (6 bases). The V gene's germline CDR1 is SGHRS and CDR2 YFSETQ. The CDR3 length is 14 residues. The V end was cut by 6 bases, the J end by 1 base, with 8 bases between. The CDR3 is CASMDRSGANVLTF. DNA for the CDR3: TGCGCCAGCATGGACAGATCTGGGGCCAACGTCCTGACTTTC.

The rearrangement uses TRBV6-1 and TRBJ1-6; TRBD1 is a possible D gene (5 bases). With 2 bases removed from V and 9 bases from J, the gap between germline ends came to 20 bases. Germline V gene data show CDR1 as MNHNS and CDR2 as SASEGT. The CDR3 has 17 amino acids. The CDR3 protein is CASSEPLRGVVGSPLHF. DNA of the CDR3: TGTGCCAGCAGTGAACCATTGAGAGGGGTAGTTGGTTCACCCCTCCACTTT.

CDR3 DNA: TGCAGTGCTAGTGGGGGGAGGCCCTACGAGCAGTACTTC. This gives the protein CSASGGRPYEQYF. The chain links TRBV20-1 to TRBJ2-7, with D tentatively TRBD2 (6 bases). Trimming took off 3 bases at V and 2 bases at J, with 11 bases between the two ends. The CDR3 is 13 residues long. Germline loops: CDR1 DFQATT, CDR2 SNEGSKA (reference sequence).

This clonotype was recorded a few times. V gene TRBV20-1 combines with J gene TRBJ2-6; TRBD1 agrees at 9 bases. The CDR3 has 15 residues. CDR1 is DFQATT, CDR2 SNEGSKA, per germline (reference sequence). V was clipped by 3 bases and J by 0 bases; unmatched bases: 0. The CDR3 reads CSARGQGSGANVLTF. In DNA form, the CDR3 reads TGCAGTGCTAGGGGACAGGGCTCTGGGGCCAACGTCCTGACTTTC.

This clonotype was observed at least ten times. This rearrangement joins TRBV4-1 to TRBJ2-7, with D perhaps TRBD1 (5 bases). The CDR3 is made up of 15 amino acids. Trimming cost V 0 bases and J 2 bases, with 11 bases left between them. From germline, CDR1 is MGHRA and CDR2 YSYEKL. The CDR3 reads CASSQDPGRAYEQYF. CDR3 nucleotides: TGCGCCAGCAGCCAAGACCCCGGCAGGGCCTACGAGCAGTACTTC.

Points on this clonotype: No conserved phenylalanine or tryptophan is present at the end of the CDR3, so a read error is the likely explanation. The chain carries TRBV12-3 or TRBV12-4 and TRBJ2-1; 12 bases are a match to TRBD2. This CDR3 comprises 16 residues. CDR3 coding DNA: TGTGTCAGCAGCCCCAACCTACTAGCGGGGGGCAATGAGCAGTTCTTA. This encodes CVSSPNLLAGGNEQFL.

In this sample, this clonotype turned up a few times. The chain recombines TRBV15 with TRBJ1-4; D possibly corresponds to TRBD1 (6 bases). Trimming took 0 bases from V and 6 from J, leaving 8 bases between them. Germline CDR1 reads LNHNV; CDR2 reads YYDKDF (reference sequence). There are 14 residues in the CDR3. CDR3 bases: TGTGCCACCAGCAGAGATAACAGGGATGAAAAACTGTTTTTT. Translated: CATSRDNRDEKLFF.

At least ten counts were recorded for this clonotype. DNA for the CDR3: TGTGCCAGCAGCGTCGGACAGGGGGAGTTCTTC. This sequence encodes CASSVGQGEFF. This chain joins TRBV7-2 and TRBJ2-1; TRBD1 aligns across 10 bases. The J segment lost 14 bases and the V segment lost 5 bases, leaving 3 bases of the junction unmatched. This CDR3 contains 11 residues. Germline CDR1 is SGHTA and CDR2 is FQGNSA.

This clonotype was observed at least ten times. The V gene is TRBV7-6, the J gene TRBJ2-6, with 8 bases that match TRBD1. With 3 bases clipped from V and 0 bases from J, the junction kept 4 bases outside the gene matches. The CDR3 is 17 residues long. Germline CDR1 SGHVS, CDR2 FNYEAQ. The CDR3 DNA follows: TGTGCCAGCAGCTTGACACAGGGGGGCTCTGGGGCCAACGTCCTGACTTTC. It specifies CASSLTQGGSGANVLTF.

This clonotype was seen a handful of times. The V and J genes are TRBV30 and TRBJ2-7; D may be TRBD1 (6 bases). There are 13 residues in the CDR3. The germline V gene has CDR1 GTSNPN and CDR2 SVGIG (reference sequence). V lost 1 base, J lost 0 bases, and 7 bases lay in between. The CDR3 DNA follows: TGTGCCTGGAGTGCAGGGGCCTCCTACGAGCAGTACTTC. This encodes CAWSAGASYEQYF.

This rearrangement joins TRBV20-1 to TRBJ2-4; 7 bases fit TRBD2. The DNA end is a closer match to TRBJ2-7, so the J assignment may be wrong. CDR1 DFQATT and CDR2 SNEGSKA come from the germline V gene (reference sequence). The CDR3 runs to 11 residues. The chain's CDR3 is CSAAGDDEQYF. DNA of the CDR3: TGCAGTGCCGCGGGGGACGACGAGCAGTACTTC.

With regard to this clonotype: One junction end disagrees with the germline gene, perhaps due to a read error. The chain is built from TRBV7-9 and TRBJ2-1; TRBD2 matches 7 bases. Germline V lookup: CDR1 SEHNR, CDR2 FQNEAQ (reference sequence). The CDR3 runs to 16 residues. As DNA, the CDR3 is TGTGCCGGCAGCTTTCTCGAAGGGGAGGGCCGAGGTGAGCAGTTCTTC. Amino acids: CAGSFLEGEGRGEQFF.

This chain joins TRBV9 and TRBJ1-4; D is perhaps TRBD1 (5 bases). Germline CDR1 SGDLS, CDR2 YYNGEE. The CDR3 is 15 amino acids. Between the trimmed V and J ends, which lost 4 bases and 4 bases, there was a span of 14 bases. The CDR3 protein is CASSPVGGVNEKLFF. For the CDR3, the DNA is TGTGCCAGCAGCCCCGTCGGGGGGGTTAATGAAAAACTGTTTTTT. The whole variable domain, filled in from reference TRBV9 and TRBJ1-4, reads DSGVTQTPKHLITATGQRVTLRCSPRSGDLSVYWYQQSLDQGLQFLIQYYNGEERAKGNILERFSAQQFPDLHSELNLSSLELGDSALYFCASSPVGGVNEKLFFGSGTQLSVL.

This clonotype was counted only a few times. V gene TRBV20-1 combines with J gene TRBJ2-7; TRBD2 matches at 11 bases. Germline V gene sequence: CDR1 DFQATT, CDR2 SNEGSKA (reference sequence). The J segment lost 2 bases and the V segment lost 5 bases, leaving 5 bases of the junction unmatched. This CDR3 has 14 amino acids. CDR3 DNA sequence: TGCAGTGCTCTGGGACTAGCGGACCCCTACGAGCAGTACTTC. As protein: CSALGLADPYEQYF.

This clonotype was observed many times. The V and J genes are TRBV4-1 and TRBJ2-5; 9 nucleotides agree with TRBD2. The junction had 17 bases not matched to a gene; V was cut back by 4 bases and J by 5 bases. The CDR3 length is 18 residues. CDR1 MGHRA and CDR2 YSYEKL come from the germline V gene. The CDR3 sequence: CASSPLKSGGRAWETQYF. In DNA, the CDR3 is TGCGCCAGCAGCCCGCTAAAGAGTGGCGGGAGGGCCTGGGAGACCCAGTACTTC.

The V and J genes are TRBV7-2 and TRBJ1-6, with unresolved D. Germline lookup yields CDR1 SGHTA and CDR2 FQGNSA. V gave up 1 base and J gave up 9 bases, with 7 bases separating them. This CDR3 contains 13 residues. CDR3 DNA: TGTGCCAGCAGCTTAGAACTCATTTCACCCCTCCACTTT. This translates into CASSLELISPLHF.

This chain links TRBV6-2 or TRBV6-3 with TRBJ2-1, with D unresolved. Between the trimmed V and J ends, which lost 0 bases and 11 bases, there was a span of 23 bases. The CDR3 spans 17 residues. CDR1 is MNHEY, CDR2 SVGEGT, per germline. The CDR3 DNA is TGTGCCAGCAGTTACTCGGTTGGGGTGGAAAAGACTCAGAAGCAGTTCTTC. Protein sequence: CASSYSVGVEKTQKQFF.

The CDR3 sequence: CASSQDDSGCREGQNEQFF. The CDR3 DNA sequence: TGTGCCAGCAGCCAAGATGATTCCGGCTGCCGGGAGGGCCAAAATGAGCAGTTCTTC. The J gene is TRBJ2-1, the V gene TRBV3-1; 8 positions agree with TRBD2. V was clipped by 0 bases and J by 7 bases; unmatched bases: 17. CDR1 LGHDT and CDR2 YNNKEL come from the germline V gene (reference sequence). This CDR3 comprises 19 residues.

V and J are TRBV7-2 and TRBJ2-3, with TRBD2 matching 14 bases. The J segment lost 1 base and the V segment lost 5 bases, leaving 8 bases of the junction unmatched. This CDR3 has 18 amino acids. From germline, CDR1 is SGHTA and CDR2 FQGNSA. The CDR3 here is CASSRRTSGGLGTDTQYF. The CDR3 DNA reads as TGTGCCAGCAGCCGCAGGACTAGCGGGGGGTTGGGCACAGATACGCAGTATTTT.

A note on this clonotype: One end of the junction is discordant with germline, which a read error may explain. The J gene is TRBJ1-2, the V gene TRBV6-1; D call uncertain. Germline loops: CDR1 MNHNS, CDR2 SASEGT. This CDR3 region has 14 residues. The CDR3 DNA reads as TGTGCCAGCAGTGAAGATCCCGGGCTGGGTGGCTATACCTTC. Protein product: CASSEDPGLGGYTF.

This clonotype was detected only a few times. V and J are TRBV20-1 and TRBJ1-1; 8 nucleotides align to TRBD1. The V gene end was trimmed by 0 bases and the J gene end by 6 bases; junction bases not matched to a gene: 9. The CDR3 is made up of 15 amino acids. Germline lookup yields CDR1 DFQATT and CDR2 SNEGSKA (reference sequence). Here the CDR3 reads CSARDLGQGWAEAFF. The CDR3 nucleotides are TGCAGTGCTAGAGATCTTGGACAGGGCTGGGCTGAAGCTTTCTTT.

Concerning this clonotype itself: One end of the junction does not line up with germline, which may come from a read error. V gene TRBV5-1 combines with J gene TRBJ2-3; possible D gene TRBD1, 6 bases. The germline gives CDR1 SGHRS, CDR2 YFSETQ. The CDR3 covers 15 residues. The CDR3 DNA is TGCGCCAGTAGCTTACAGGGTCTCGGCACAGATACGCAGTATTTT. Amino acid sequence: CASSLQGLGTDTQYF.